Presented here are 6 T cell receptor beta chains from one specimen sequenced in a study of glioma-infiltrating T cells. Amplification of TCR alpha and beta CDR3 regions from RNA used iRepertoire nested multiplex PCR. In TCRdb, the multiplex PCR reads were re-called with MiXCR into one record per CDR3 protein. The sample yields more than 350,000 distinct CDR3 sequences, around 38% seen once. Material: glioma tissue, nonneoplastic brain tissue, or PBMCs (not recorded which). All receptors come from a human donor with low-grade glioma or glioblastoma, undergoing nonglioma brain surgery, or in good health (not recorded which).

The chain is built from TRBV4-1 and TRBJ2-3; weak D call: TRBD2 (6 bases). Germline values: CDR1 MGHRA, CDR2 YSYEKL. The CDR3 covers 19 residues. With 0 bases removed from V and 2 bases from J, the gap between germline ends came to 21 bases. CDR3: CASSQDLPRVSGITDTQYF. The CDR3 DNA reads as TGCGCCAGCAGCCAAGATCTCCCCCGGGTTAGCGGAATCACAGATACGCAGTATTTT.

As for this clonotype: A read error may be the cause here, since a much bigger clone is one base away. Written as DNA, the CDR3 is TGTGTCAGCAGTGTAATCGGGACAGAAGTTGCTGACGAGCAGTACTTC. Protein sequence: CVSSVIGTEVADEQYF. The J gene is TRBJ2-7, the V gene TRBV6-2 or TRBV6-3; 7 bases are a match to TRBD1. The CDR3 consists of 16 residues. Germline V lookup: CDR1 MNHEY, CDR2 SVGEGT.

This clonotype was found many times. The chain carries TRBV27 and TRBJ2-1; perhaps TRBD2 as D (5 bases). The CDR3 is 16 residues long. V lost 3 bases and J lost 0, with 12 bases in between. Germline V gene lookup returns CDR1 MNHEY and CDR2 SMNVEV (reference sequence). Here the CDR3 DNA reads TGTGCCAGCAGTTTGATAGCGTTCGGCTCCTACAATGAGCAGTTCTTC. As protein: CASSLIAFGSYNEQFF.

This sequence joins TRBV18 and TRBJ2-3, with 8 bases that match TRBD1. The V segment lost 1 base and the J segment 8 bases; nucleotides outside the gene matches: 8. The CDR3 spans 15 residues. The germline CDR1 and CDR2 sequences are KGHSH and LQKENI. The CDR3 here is CASSPRQGRIGTQYF. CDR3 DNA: TGTGCCAGCTCACCACGACAGGGGCGGATAGGTACGCAGTATTTT.

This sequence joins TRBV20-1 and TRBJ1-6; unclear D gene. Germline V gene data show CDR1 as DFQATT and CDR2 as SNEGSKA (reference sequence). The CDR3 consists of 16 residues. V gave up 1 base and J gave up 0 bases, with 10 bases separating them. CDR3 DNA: TGCAGTGCTAGAGTGGCGGCTAGCTCCTATAATTCACCCCTCCACTTT. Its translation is CSARVAASSYNSPLHF.

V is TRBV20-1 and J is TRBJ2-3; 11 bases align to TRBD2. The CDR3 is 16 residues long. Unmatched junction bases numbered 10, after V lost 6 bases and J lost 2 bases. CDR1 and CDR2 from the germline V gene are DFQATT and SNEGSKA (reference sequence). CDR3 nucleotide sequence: TGCAGTGCGCGGACTGTTAGCGGGGGGGACACAGATACGCAGTATTTT. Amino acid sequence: CSARTVSGGDTDTQYF.